The 21 T cell receptor beta chains below were found in one sample sequenced in a study of beta chain features in type 1 diabetes. As every portion of the isolated RNA was reverse transcribed, the sequencing read expressed TCRB transcripts. Clones were sequenced by immunoSEQ multiplex PCR, and TCRdb holds only the in-frame ones, with some missing. The sample lists a few hundred thousand clones; roughly a fifth were seen once. Sequencing was performed on naive CD4+ T cells from blood. The receptors derive from a woman aged 18-29 years in good health.

This clone has only a few counts. The genes are TRBV11-2 and TRBJ2-7; 8 bases map to TRBD1. V lost 5 bases, J lost 6 bases, and 15 bases stayed unmatched. CDR1 and CDR2 (germline): SGHAT, FQNNGV. There are 16 residues in the CDR3. The CDR3 loop reads CASSLWPGQGHGEQYF. The CDR3 region has the DNA TGTGCCAGCAGCCTATGGCCCGGACAGGGCCACGGCGAGCAGTACTTC.

This rearrangement joins TRBV30 to TRBJ2-1; 7 nucleotides line up with TRBD1. Germline V gene lookup returns CDR1 GTSNPN and CDR2 SVGIG (reference sequence). This CDR3 has 14 amino acids. V shed 3 bases, J shed 7 bases, and the junction held 9 bases outside the gene matches. CDR3: CAWRTYRGRNEQFF. The CDR3, as DNA: TGTGCCTGGAGAACGTACAGGGGTAGGAATGAGCAGTTCTTC. Supplemented by reference TRBV30 and TRBJ2-1, the full variable domain reads SQTIHQWPATLVQPVGSPLSLECTVEGTSNPNLYWYRQAAGRGLQLLFYSVGIGQISSEVPQNLSASRPQDRQFILSSKKLLLSDSGFYLCAWRTYRGRNEQFFGPGTRLTVL.

This clone occurred a few times. The rearrangement links TRBV6-5 to TRBJ1-2; the D is unclear. Germline CDR1 is MNHEY and CDR2 is SVGAGI. This CDR3 comprises 14 residues. The ends were cut back, 5 bases at V and 4 bases at J, with 14 bases in the middle. CDR3 sequence: CASSRMKRGYGYTF. CDR3 sequence (DNA): TGTGCCAGCAGTAGAATGAAGAGAGGCTATGGCTACACCTTC.

V gene TRBV19 combines with J gene TRBJ2-7, with TRBD2 matching 7 bases. CDR3 length equals 14 residues. The germline V gene encodes CDR1 LNHDA and CDR2 SQIVND (reference sequence). V lost 4 bases to trimming and J lost 4 bases; unmatched junction nucleotides: 7. The CDR3 here is CASSTSSGLYEQYF. CDR3 nucleotide sequence: TGTGCCAGTAGTACGTCTAGCGGATTGTACGAGCAGTACTTC.

V is TRBV5-1 and J is TRBJ2-2; D is ambiguous. The CDR3 is 14 residues long. V was trimmed by 0 bases and J by 5 bases, leaving 8 bases between them. Germline assignment: CDR1 SGHRS and CDR2 YFSETQ. The chain's CDR3 is CASSLETPTGELFF. The CDR3 DNA follows: TGCGCCAGCAGCTTGGAGACACCTACCGGGGAGCTGTTTTTT.

V gene TRBV7-2 combines with J gene TRBJ2-7, with D perhaps matching TRBD1 (5 bases). Germline V gives CDR1 SGHTA, CDR2 FQGNSA. Trimming cost V 4 bases and J 6 bases, with 16 bases left between them. CDR3 length equals 14 residues. The CDR3: CASSSDAGQSEQYF. DNA of the CDR3: TGTGCCAGCAGCTCGGATGCAGGGCAGAGCGAGCAGTACTTC.

V is TRBV2 and J is TRBJ1-2, with a tentative D call TRBD1 (5 bases). V lost 8 bases and J 5 bases, leaving 18 bases between the germline ends. The germline V gene encodes CDR1 SNHLY and CDR2 FYNNEI. The CDR3 has 14 residues. In nucleotides, the CDR3 is TGTGCCAGCGCCAGTAAGCAGGGCTATTATGGCTACACCTTC. It codes for CASASKQGYYGYTF.

The V call is TRBV5-1, the J call TRBJ2-5, with 12 bases lining up with TRBD2. The CDR3 is 17 amino acids. Germline-derived CDR1 and CDR2 are SGHRS and YFSETQ. The J segment lost 2 bases and the V segment lost 4 bases, leaving 9 bases of the junction unmatched. For the CDR3, the DNA is TGCGCCAGCAGCCGGAGGACTAGCGGGACGAGTCAAGAGACCCAGTACTTC. Protein product: CASSRRTSGTSQETQYF.

This clone was seen more than once but under ten times. The genes are TRBV14 and TRBJ2-4; D is ambiguous. This CDR3 has 13 amino acids. V lost 1 base and J 3 bases, leaving 4 bases between the germline ends. In germline, CDR1 is SGHDN, CDR2 FVKESK. The CDR3 DNA sequence: TGTGCCAGCAGCCAAGCGGGCAAAAACATTCAGTACTTC. Residues: CASSQAGKNIQYF.

The J gene is TRBJ2-1, the V gene TRBV5-4, with D possibly being TRBD1 (6 bases). The CDR3 covers 16 residues. The germline V gene has CDR1 SGHNT and CDR2 YYREEE (reference sequence). Trimming left V 4 bases short and J 6 bases short, with 20 bases between. CDR3 in DNA: TGTGCCAGCAGCCCCCCAGGCGACAGGCGGATCAATGAGCAGTTCTTC. This sequence encodes CASSPPGDRRINEQFF.

The sample holds a few counts of this clone. The CDR3 DNA sequence: TGTGCCAGCAGCCCTGCAGCGTACAATGAGCAGTTCTTC. Amino acids: CASSPAAYNEQFF. The genes are TRBV14 and TRBJ2-1; D call uncertain. The CDR3 covers 13 residues. Germline assignment: CDR1 SGHDN and CDR2 FVKESK. The ends were cut back, 4 bases at V and 4 bases at J, with 8 bases in the middle.

This clone was detected only a few times. The chain combines TRBV29-1 with TRBJ2-5, with TRBD2 identical over 11 bases. Losses at the gene ends were 6 bases for V and 0 bases for J; bases not matched to a gene: 3. This CDR3 region has 14 residues. CDR1 and CDR2 from the germline V gene are SQVTM and ANQGSEA. In DNA, the CDR3 is TGCAGCGTATTAGCGGGAGGGGACCAAGAGACCCAGTACTTC. This sequence encodes CSVLAGGDQETQYF.

The chain carries TRBV18 and TRBJ1-5; 8 positions match TRBD1. Losses at the gene ends were 0 bases for V and 6 bases for J; bases not matched to a gene: 10. The CDR3 extends over 17 amino acids. The germline gives CDR1 KGHSH, CDR2 LQKENI. In DNA form, the CDR3 reads TGTGCCAGCTCACCACCGAATGGTCAGGGGGCAGGTCAGCCCCAGCATTTT. Its protein is CASSPPNGQGAGQPQHF. Combining the CDR3 with reference TRBV18 and TRBJ1-5 gives the whole variable domain NAGVMQNPRHLVRRRGQEARLRCSPMKGHSHVYWYRQLPEEGLKFMVYLQKENIIDESGMPKERFSAEFPKEGPSILRIQQVVRGDSAAYFCASSPPNGQGAGQPQHFGDGTRLSIL.

The chain has TRBV7-9 and TRBJ2-2; D possibly corresponds to TRBD2 (5 bases). The CDR3 has 14 residues. Germline V gene sequence: CDR1 SEHNR, CDR2 FQNEAQ (reference sequence). Trimming took off 7 bases at V and 4 bases at J, with 13 bases between the two ends. The CDR3 sequence is CASTLDWSTGELFF. The CDR3 nucleotides are TGTGCCAGCACCCTGGACTGGAGCACCGGGGAGCTGTTTTTT.

This clone was seen only a few times. The V call is TRBV14, the J call TRBJ2-3, with D tentatively TRBD2 (5 bases). V was cut by 4 bases and J by 8 bases, with 13 bases left in between. This CDR3 has 13 amino acids. Germline V lookup: CDR1 SGHDN, CDR2 FVKESK. CDR3 in DNA: TGTGCCAGCAGCCTGAATCCTCGGGGTACGCAGTATTTT. Amino acid sequence: CASSLNPRGTQYF.

The chain is built from TRBV4-3 and TRBJ2-7; D may be TRBD1 (5 bases). The length of the CDR3 is 15 residues. Trimming left V 0 bases short and J 1 base short, with 10 bases between. CDR1 is LGHNA, CDR2 YSLEER, per germline. The CDR3 DNA is TGCGCCAGCAGCCAAGAGTACAGGAGTTCCTACGAGCAGTACTTC. Translation gives CASSQEYRSSYEQYF.

This clone has more than one count but fewer than ten. CDR3 in amino acids: CASSLRARTQYF. The DNA of the CDR3 is TGTGCCAGCAGTTTAAGAGCGCGGACCCAGTACTTC. The chain uses TRBV28 and TRBJ2-5, with D hard to call. Trimming took 2 bases from V and 7 from J, leaving 8 bases between them. Germline assignment: CDR1 MDHEN and CDR2 SYDVKM. There are 12 residues in the CDR3.

This sequence joins TRBV6-6 and TRBJ1-5; TRBD1 agrees at 7 bases. V trimming: 5 bases; J trimming: 7 bases; junction bases outside the gene matches: 8. CDR3 length: 14 amino acids. CDR1 and CDR2 (germline): MNHNY, SVGAGI (reference sequence). CDR3 amino acids: CASSTDRLGQPQHF. Here the CDR3 DNA reads TGTGCCAGCAGTACGGACAGGTTAGGGCAGCCCCAGCATTTT.

V is TRBV29-1 and J is TRBJ1-4; possible D gene TRBD1, 6 bases. CDR1 and CDR2 from the germline V gene are SQVTM and ANQGSEA. Trimming removed 3 bases at V and 3 bases at J, with 8 bases between. This CDR3 comprises 13 residues. CDR3 region: CSVDPGANEKLFF. In DNA, the CDR3 is TGCAGCGTTGACCCAGGGGCTAATGAAAAACTGTTTTTT.

This clone was seen only once. The chain links TRBV5-6 to TRBJ1-1, with a tentative D call TRBD1 (6 bases). Germline-derived CDR1 and CDR2 are SGHDT and YYEEEE. The germline V and J ends were trimmed by 5 bases and 11 bases, with 13 bases remaining between them. The CDR3 consists of 11 residues. The CDR3 reads CASSLQGLAFF. Written as DNA, the CDR3 is TGTGCCAGCAGTCTACAGGGTCTGGCTTTCTTT.

The rearrangement links TRBV18 to TRBJ1-2; 9 positions match TRBD1. In germline, CDR1 is KGHSH, CDR2 LQKENI. The CDR3 consists of 14 residues. Germline trimming cut 3 bases from V and 6 bases from J; bases unmatched to any gene: 5. The CDR3 spells CASSPGTGPNGYTF. The CDR3 region has the DNA TGTGCCAGCTCACCCGGGACAGGGCCTAATGGCTACACCTTC.